The sequence of this T cell receptor beta chain was determined in a study of shared clonotypes between healthy human individuals. Study findings and constraints: The generation probabilities recorded for non-shared clonotypes fell below those of clonotypes shared by all four donors.

Partitioning of CD4+ cells yielded a CD45RA+ naive subset and a CD45RA-negative memory subset. Measured with immunoSEQ multiplex PCR; TCRdb has only the in-frame clones, and not every one. The sample contains about 980,000 clones, about 80% of which appear only once. Comment on this clone: Its antigen is as yet unknown.

Germline V lookup: CDR1 SNHLY, CDR2 FYNNEI. The V segment lost 9 bases and the J segment 6 bases; nucleotides outside the gene matches: 2. The CDR3 runs to 12 residues. Material for sequencing was memory CD4+ T cells sorted from blood. Subset of the sample: CD45RA-negative fraction. The clonotype originates from a man between 18 and 35 years old in good health. The chain joins TRBV2 to TRBJ2-3, with 11 nucleotides matching TRBD2. CDR3 DNA: TGTGCCAGTAGCGGGGGGGAGGATACGCAGTATTTT. Amino acids: CASSGGEDTQYF.